This T cell receptor (beta chain) was captured in a study of STAT5B mutations in CD4+ large granular lymphocyte leukemia. Regarding the study as a whole: Main leukemic clonotypes were patient-specific, but about 25% appeared at low frequency elsewhere.

Healthy controls were blood donor buffy coats. Method: immunoSEQ multiplex PCR; TCRdb's copy keeps in-frame clones and lacks some. The table includes 45,000 to 55,000 clones, approximately 70% detected once. Regarding this clone: What it binds is not known.

Material for sequencing was CD4+ T cells from blood buffy coats. The source is a human donor in good health.

In nucleotides, the CDR3 is TGTGCCAGCTCATCGCTAGCGGGGGTCGATGAGCAGTTCTTC. Encoded protein: CASSSLAGVDEQFF. The chain joins TRBV18 to TRBJ2-1, with TRBD2 matching 10 bases. The trim removed 5 bases at V and 8 bases at J, leaving 6 bases unmatched. The CDR3 has 14 amino acids. In germline, CDR1 is KGHSH, CDR2 LQKENI.